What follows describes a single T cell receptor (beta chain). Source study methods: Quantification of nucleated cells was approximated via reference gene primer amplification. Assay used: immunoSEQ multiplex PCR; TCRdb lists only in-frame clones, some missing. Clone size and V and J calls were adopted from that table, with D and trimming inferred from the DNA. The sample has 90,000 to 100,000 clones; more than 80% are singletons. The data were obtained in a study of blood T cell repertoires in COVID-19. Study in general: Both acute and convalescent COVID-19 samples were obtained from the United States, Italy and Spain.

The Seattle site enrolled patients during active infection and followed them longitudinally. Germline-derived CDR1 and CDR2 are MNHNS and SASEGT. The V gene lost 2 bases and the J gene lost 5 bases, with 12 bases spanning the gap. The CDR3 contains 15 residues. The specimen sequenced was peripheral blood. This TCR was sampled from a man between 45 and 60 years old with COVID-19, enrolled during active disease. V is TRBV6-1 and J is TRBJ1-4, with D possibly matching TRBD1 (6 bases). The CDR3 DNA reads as TGTGCCAGCAGTGAATGGGGGCAGCGCAATGAAAAACTGTTTTTT. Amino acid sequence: CASSEWGQRNEKLFF.